The 18 T cell receptor beta chains below were found in one sample sequenced in a study of technical replicates of blood from a handful of donors. Clones were read by immunoSEQ multiplex PCR, and TCRdb kept only the in-frame ones, dropping some. Of about 75,000 clones listed, approximately 96% are singletons. The sequenced sample consisted of T cells isolated from PBMCs. These receptors were collected from a human donor in good health.

In its sample, this clone was seen once. This chain joins TRBV5-4 and TRBJ2-3, with 7 bases lining up with TRBD1. After removal of 0 bases from V and 3 bases from J, the junction contained 4 bases not matched to a gene. The CDR3 spans 15 residues. Germline assignment: CDR1 SGHNT and CDR2 YYREEE (reference sequence). Here the CDR3 reads CASSLEGAATDTQYF. Here the CDR3 DNA reads TGTGCCAGCAGCTTGGAGGGGGCGGCGACAGATACGCAGTATTTT. The complete variable domain, with remaining parts taken from reference TRBV5-4 and TRBJ2-3, reads ETGVTQSPTHLIKTRGQQVTLRCSSQSGHNTVSWYQQALGQGPQFIFQYYREEENGRGNFPPRFSGLQFPNYSSELNVNALELDDSALYLCASSLEGAATDTQYFGPGTRLTVL.

The CDR3 loop is CASSQQEGPYEQYF. The CDR3 DNA sequence: TGCGCCAGCAGCCAGCAGGAGGGTCCCTACGAGCAGTACTTC. This chain uses TRBV4-1 with TRBJ2-7, with a possible D match to TRBD2 (6 bases). In germline, CDR1 is MGHRA, CDR2 YSYEKL. The CDR3 totals 14 residues. The V gene lost 3 bases and the J gene lost 2 bases, with 11 bases spanning the gap.

The chain has TRBV6-4 and TRBJ1-5; D uncertain. Germline CDR1 reads MRHNA; CDR2 reads SNTAGT. CDR3 length equals 13 residues. The germline V and J ends were trimmed by 0 bases and 4 bases, with 4 bases remaining between them. CDR3 residues: CASSDSGNQPQHF. The CDR3 DNA reads as TGTGCCAGCAGTGACTCCGGGAATCAGCCCCAGCATTTT.

The chain joins TRBV5-6 to TRBJ1-5, with TRBD1 matching over 7 bases. The CDR3 has 18 residues. The V segment lost 2 bases and the J segment 3 bases; nucleotides outside the gene matches: 14. Per the germline V gene, CDR1 is SGHDT and CDR2 is YYEEEE. CDR3 sequence: CASSFNRNRGSHNQPQHF. The CDR3, as DNA: TGTGCCAGCAGCTTCAACCGAAACAGGGGCTCCCACAATCAGCCCCAGCATTTT.

The rearrangement uses TRBV4-1 and TRBJ1-1; D possibly corresponds to TRBD1 (6 bases). Germline loops: CDR1 MGHRA, CDR2 YSYEKL. V lost 1 base, J lost 5 bases, and 14 bases lay in between. The CDR3 runs 15 residues. Written as DNA, the CDR3 is TGCGCCAGCAGCCAAGCCAAACAGGGTTCGACTGAAGCTTTCTTT. Translating gives CASSQAKQGSTEAFF.

The chain has TRBV5-4 and TRBJ1-1; tentative D call: TRBD1 (6 bases). There are 14 residues in the CDR3. V gave up 0 bases and J gave up 5 bases, with 11 bases separating them. Per the germline V gene, CDR1 is SGHNT and CDR2 is YYREEE (reference sequence). CDR3 nucleotides: TGTGCCAGCAGCTTGGGACAGGTCGGAACTGAAGCTTTCTTT. Amino acids: CASSLGQVGTEAFF.

The CDR3, as DNA: TGTGCCAGCAATCATTTCGGCTACACCTTC. Translation: CASNHFGYTF. The gene calls are TRBV25-1 and TRBJ1-2; D unclear. The CDR3 consists of 10 residues. Per the germline V gene, CDR1 is MGHDK and CDR2 is SYGVNS. Trimming took 7 bases from V and 8 from J, leaving 8 bases between them.

The chain has TRBV7-9 and TRBJ1-1; a weak D match, TRBD1 (6 bases). V was shortened by 3 bases and J by 7 bases, with 12 bases between the two germline ends. The CDR3 sequence is 13 residues long. CDR1 is SEHNR, CDR2 FQNEAQ, per germline (reference sequence). CDR3 coding DNA: TGTGCCAGCAGCTTTAACCAGGGGCTTGAAGCTTTCTTT. Its translation is CASSFNQGLEAFF.

The genes are TRBV5-1 and TRBJ2-3; 15 bases match TRBD2. The CDR3 has 18 amino acids. The germline CDR1 and CDR2 sequences are SGHRS and YFSETQ. Trimming removed 4 bases from V and 3 bases from J; junction bases left unmatched: 9. CDR3 DNA: TGCGCCAGCAGCCCGGCGGGACTAGCGGGAGGACGAACAGATACGCAGTATTTT. It encodes CASSPAGLAGGRTDTQYF.

This sequence joins TRBV6-6 and TRBJ1-5; D gene unclear. V was trimmed by 8 bases and J by 5 bases, leaving 16 bases between them. Looked up from germline, CDR1 is MNHNY and CDR2 is SVGAGI (reference sequence). This CDR3 is 14 amino acids long. CDR3 loop: CASYPSWSDQPQHF. DNA for the CDR3: TGTGCCAGCTATCCTAGCTGGTCAGATCAGCCCCAGCATTTT.

V usage is TRBV28 and J usage is TRBJ2-3; 7 bases fit TRBD2. The CDR3 is made up of 20 amino acids. Germline CDR1 and CDR2: MDHEN and SYDVKM. V was pared by 5 bases and J by 0 bases, with 20 bases of the junction left unmatched. As DNA, the CDR3 is TGTGCCAGCAGTACTGAGGAGGGCAGGGAGGGATCTACTAGCACAGATACGCAGTATTTT. Translated: CASSTEEGREGSTSTDTQYF.

The J gene is TRBJ2-7, the V gene TRBV29-1, with 12 bases fitting TRBD2. The CDR3 is 17 residues long. V lost 0 bases and J lost 4; bases outside the gene matches: 10. Germline CDR1 and CDR2: SQVTM and ANQGSEA. CDR3 bases: TGCAGCGTTGAAGATTCGGCTAGCGGGGGGGCTAGATACGAGCAGTACTTC. This translates into CSVEDSASGGARYEQYF.

The chain couples TRBV11-2 to TRBJ2-7; 8 bases align to TRBD1. Looked up from germline, CDR1 is SGHAT and CDR2 is FQNNGV. The CDR3 sequence is 15 residues long. The junction had 9 bases not matched to a gene; V was cut back by 5 bases and J by 3 bases. The CDR3 is CASSAGQGVGYEQYF. The CDR3 region has the DNA TGTGCCAGCAGCGCAGGACAGGGCGTAGGCTACGAGCAGTACTTC.

This clone has only one observation. This chain connects TRBV27 to TRBJ2-7, with 10 positions matching TRBD2. V trimming: 4 bases; J trimming: 0 bases; junction bases outside the gene matches: 3. This CDR3 has 15 residues. CDR1 and CDR2 from the germline V gene are MNHEY and SMNVEV (reference sequence). The CDR3 region is CASSSLAGFSYEQYF. The CDR3 coding sequence is TGTGCCAGCAGTTCACTAGCGGGATTCTCCTACGAGCAGTACTTC.

This chain uses TRBV12-5 with TRBJ1-5; no clear D. Germline V gene sequence: CDR1 LGHNT, CDR2 FRNRAP. Trimming stripped 5 bases from V and 1 base from J, with 15 bases between. The CDR3 contains 16 residues. The CDR3 DNA follows: TGTGCTAGTGGTCCGGCGGAGGGTATGAGCAATCAGCCCCAGCATTTT. This sequence encodes CASGPAEGMSNQPQHF.

The gene calls are TRBV30 and TRBJ1-5; D might be TRBD1 (5 bases). The CDR3 has 13 residues. Deletions cut 2 bases from V and 6 bases from J, with 11 bases between. Germline assignment: CDR1 GTSNPN and CDR2 SVGIG (reference sequence). CDR3 sequence (DNA): TGTGCCTGGAGTCACGGGAGGGGTCAGCCCCAGCATTTT. Protein: CAWSHGRGQPQHF.

V usage is TRBV30 and J usage is TRBJ1-1; D remains ambiguous. V was trimmed by 0 bases and J by 3 bases, leaving 14 bases between them. Germline CDR1 GTSNPN, CDR2 SVGIG (reference sequence). CDR3 length: 15 residues. The DNA for the CDR3 is TGTGCCTGGAGTGTAGGAGGGTTACGGGACACTGAAGCTTTCTTT. This translates into CAWSVGGLRDTEAFF.

The chain carries TRBV5-6 and TRBJ1-6; weak D call: TRBD1 (6 bases). Trimming shortened V by 3 bases and J by 3 bases, and 16 bases separated the two germline ends. The germline gives CDR1 SGHDT, CDR2 YYEEEE. The CDR3 covers 17 residues. The CDR3 sequence: CASSSWTEGLYNSPLHF. The CDR3 region has the DNA TGTGCCAGCAGCTCATGGACAGAAGGGCTCTATAATTCACCCCTCCACTTT.